This T cell receptor beta chain was identified in a study of T cells after yellow fever vaccination. On the study more broadly: Libraries from low-cell-number fractions were prepared with the SMART-Seq v4 Ultra Low Input RNA kit. General study findings and limits: Weaker, the secondary response had a peak occurring faster, on day 5 versus 15.

UMIs were added to TCR cDNA along with a universal primer site when it was made by 5'RACE template switching. TCRdb analysed the 5' RACE reads with MiXCR anew, one entry per CDR3 protein. The table includes about 260,000 distinct CDR3 sequences, around 5.3% detected once. This clonotype was seen repeatedly, ten times or more. What it binds is not known. Germline V gene lookup returns CDR1 SEHNR and CDR2 FQNEAQ (reference sequence). The CDR3 is 14 amino acids. Trimming stripped 3 bases from V and 1 base from J, with 9 bases between. This rearrangement joins TRBV7-9 to TRBJ1-1, with D perhaps matching TRBD1 (6 bases). The receptor was isolated from a man aged 18 to 29 who received the YFV17D yellow fever vaccine. Sequenced here: CD4+ T cells sorted from PBMCs, sampled on the day of the yellow fever booster vaccination. The CDR3 loop is CASSFAGENTEAFF. The CDR3 DNA sequence: TGTGCCAGCAGCTTCGCAGGGGAGAACACTGAAGCTTTCTTT. Supplemented by reference TRBV7-9 and TRBJ1-1, the full variable domain reads DTGVSQNPRHKITKRGQNVTFRCDPISEHNRLYWYRQTLGQGPEFLTYFQNEAQLEKSRLLSDRFSAERPKGSFSTLEIQRTEQGDSAMYLCASSFAGENTEAFFGQGTRLTVV.